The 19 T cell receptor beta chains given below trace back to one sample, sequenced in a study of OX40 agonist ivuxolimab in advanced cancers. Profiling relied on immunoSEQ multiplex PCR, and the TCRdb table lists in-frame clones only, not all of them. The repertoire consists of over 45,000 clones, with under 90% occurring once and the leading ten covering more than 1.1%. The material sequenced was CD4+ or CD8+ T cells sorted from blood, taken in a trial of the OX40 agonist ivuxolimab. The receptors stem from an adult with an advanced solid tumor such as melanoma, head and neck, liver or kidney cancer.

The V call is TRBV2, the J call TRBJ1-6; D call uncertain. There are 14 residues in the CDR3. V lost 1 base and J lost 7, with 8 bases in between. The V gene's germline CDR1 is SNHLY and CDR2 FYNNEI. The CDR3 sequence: CASSEGWGNSPLHF. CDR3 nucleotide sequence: TGTGCCAGCAGTGAAGGATGGGGAAATTCACCCCTCCACTTT.

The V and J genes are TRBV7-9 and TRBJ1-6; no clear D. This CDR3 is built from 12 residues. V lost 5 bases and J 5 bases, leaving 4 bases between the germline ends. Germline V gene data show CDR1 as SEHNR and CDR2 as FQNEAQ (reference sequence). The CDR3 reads CASSQNNSPLHF. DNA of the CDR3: TGTGCCAGCAGCCAGAATAATTCACCCCTCCACTTT.

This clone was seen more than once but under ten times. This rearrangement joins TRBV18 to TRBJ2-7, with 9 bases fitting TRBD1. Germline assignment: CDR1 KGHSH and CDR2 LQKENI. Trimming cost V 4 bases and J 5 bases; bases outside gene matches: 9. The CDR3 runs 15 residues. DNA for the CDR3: TGTGCCAGCTCACAGACCGGGACAGGGAAGCACGAGCAGTACTTC. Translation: CASSQTGTGKHEQYF. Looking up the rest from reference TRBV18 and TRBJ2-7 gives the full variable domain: NAGVMQNPRHLVRRRGQEARLRCSPMKGHSHVYWYRQLPEEGLKFMVYLQKENIIDESGMPKERFSAEFPKEGPSILRIQQVVRGDSAAYFCASSQTGTGKHEQYFGPGTRLTVT.

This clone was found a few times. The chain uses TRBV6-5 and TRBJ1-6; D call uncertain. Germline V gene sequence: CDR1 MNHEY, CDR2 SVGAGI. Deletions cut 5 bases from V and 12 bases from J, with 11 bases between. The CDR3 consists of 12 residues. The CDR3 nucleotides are TGTGCCAGCAGTCAAGGGCTGGGACCCCTCCACTTT. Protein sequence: CASSQGLGPLHF.

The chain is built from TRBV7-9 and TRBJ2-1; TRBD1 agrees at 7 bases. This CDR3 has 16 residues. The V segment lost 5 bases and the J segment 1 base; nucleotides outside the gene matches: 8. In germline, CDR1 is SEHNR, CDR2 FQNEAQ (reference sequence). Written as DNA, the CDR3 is TGTGCCAGCAGCCGGCGAGAGGGGGCATCCTACAATGAGCAGTTCTTC. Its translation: CASSRREGASYNEQFF.

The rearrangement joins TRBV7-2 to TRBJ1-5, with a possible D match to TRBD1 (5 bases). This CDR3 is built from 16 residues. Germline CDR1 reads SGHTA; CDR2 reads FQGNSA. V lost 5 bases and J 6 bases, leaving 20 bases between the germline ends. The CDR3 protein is CASSPQGSGFGQPQHF. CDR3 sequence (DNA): TGTGCCAGCAGCCCCCAAGGGTCAGGGTTTGGTCAGCCCCAGCATTTT.

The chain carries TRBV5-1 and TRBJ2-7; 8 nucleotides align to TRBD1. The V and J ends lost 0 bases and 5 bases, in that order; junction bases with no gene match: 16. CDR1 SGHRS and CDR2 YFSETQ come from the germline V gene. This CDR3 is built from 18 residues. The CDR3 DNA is TGCGCCAGCAGCTTGGGACAGGGGTGGAGAGAGGGCCAGGACGAGCAGTACTTC. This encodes CASSLGQGWREGQDEQYF.

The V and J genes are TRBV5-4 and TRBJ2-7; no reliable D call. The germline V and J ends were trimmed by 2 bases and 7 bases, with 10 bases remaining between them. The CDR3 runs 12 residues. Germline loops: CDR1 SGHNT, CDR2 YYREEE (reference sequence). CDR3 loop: CASSFDAREQYF. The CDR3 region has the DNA TGTGCCAGCAGCTTCGACGCGCGAGAGCAGTACTTC.

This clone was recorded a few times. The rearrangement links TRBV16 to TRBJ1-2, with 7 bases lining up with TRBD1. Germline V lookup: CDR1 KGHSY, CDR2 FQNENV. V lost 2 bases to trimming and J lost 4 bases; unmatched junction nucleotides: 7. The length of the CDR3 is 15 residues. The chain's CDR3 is CASSQRGTESYGYTF. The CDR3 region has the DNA TGTGCCAGCAGCCAACGAGGGACAGAGTCCTATGGCTACACCTTC.

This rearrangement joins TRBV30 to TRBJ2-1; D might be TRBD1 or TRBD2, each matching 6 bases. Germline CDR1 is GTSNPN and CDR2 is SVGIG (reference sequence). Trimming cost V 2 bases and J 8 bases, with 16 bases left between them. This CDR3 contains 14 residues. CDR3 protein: CAWSSRGAGDEQFF. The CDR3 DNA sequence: TGTGCCTGGAGTTCGAGGGGGGCGGGCGATGAGCAGTTCTTC. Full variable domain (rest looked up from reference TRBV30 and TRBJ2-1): SQTIHQWPATLVQPVGSPLSLECTVEGTSNPNLYWYRQAAGRGLQLLFYSVGIGQISSEVPQNLSASRPQDRQFILSSKKLLLSDSGFYLCAWSSRGAGDEQFFGPGTRLTVL.

CDR3 amino acids: CASSSHRGGQPQHF. Written as DNA, the CDR3 is TGTGCCAGCAGCTCCCACAGGGGGGGTCAGCCCCAGCATTTT. This chain uses TRBV2 with TRBJ1-5; 8 bases line up with TRBD1. Per germline, CDR1 SNHLY and CDR2 FYNNEI. After removal of 6 bases from V and 6 bases from J, the junction contained 7 bases not matched to a gene. This CDR3 spans 14 amino acids.

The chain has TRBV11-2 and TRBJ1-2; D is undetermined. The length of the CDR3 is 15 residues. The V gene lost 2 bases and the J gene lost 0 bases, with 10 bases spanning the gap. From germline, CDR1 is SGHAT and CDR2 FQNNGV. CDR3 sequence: CASSLSGLANYGYTF. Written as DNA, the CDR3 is TGTGCCAGCAGCTTATCGGGATTAGCTAACTATGGCTACACCTTC.

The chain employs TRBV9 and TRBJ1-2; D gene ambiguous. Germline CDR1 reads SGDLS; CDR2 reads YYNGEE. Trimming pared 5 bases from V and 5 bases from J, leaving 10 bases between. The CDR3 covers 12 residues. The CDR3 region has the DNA TGTGCCAGCAGTCTCGAAGGGTATGGCTACACCTTC. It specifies CASSLEGYGYTF.

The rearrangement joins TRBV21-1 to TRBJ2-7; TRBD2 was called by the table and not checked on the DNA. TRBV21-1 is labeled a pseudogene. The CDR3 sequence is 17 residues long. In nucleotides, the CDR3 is TGTGCCAGCAGCAAAGGGGAGACTAGCGGGAAGTTCTACGAGCAGTACTTC. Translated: CASSKGETSGKFYEQYF.

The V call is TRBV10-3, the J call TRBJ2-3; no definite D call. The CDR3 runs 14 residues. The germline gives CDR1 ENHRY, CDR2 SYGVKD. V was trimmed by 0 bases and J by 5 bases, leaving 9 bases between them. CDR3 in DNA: TGTGCCATCAGTGAGTCTTCCGATATAGATACGCAGTATTTT. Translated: CAISESSDIDTQYF.

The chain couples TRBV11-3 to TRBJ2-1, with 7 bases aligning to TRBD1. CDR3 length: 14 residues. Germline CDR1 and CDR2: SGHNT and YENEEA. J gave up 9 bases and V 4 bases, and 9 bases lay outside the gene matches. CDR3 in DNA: TGTGCCAGCAGCTCCAGACAGGGCATTGGTGAGCAGTTCTTC. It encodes CASSSRQGIGEQFF.

DNA of the CDR3: TGTGCCAGCTCAGCCAACAGGGACAACGAGCAGTACTTC. Translated, it gives CASSANRDNEQYF. The chain employs TRBV18 and TRBJ2-7; maybe TRBD1 (6 bases). CDR3 length equals 13 residues. The germline gives CDR1 KGHSH, CDR2 LQKENI. V lost 5 bases to trimming and J lost 5 bases, with 13 bases between them.

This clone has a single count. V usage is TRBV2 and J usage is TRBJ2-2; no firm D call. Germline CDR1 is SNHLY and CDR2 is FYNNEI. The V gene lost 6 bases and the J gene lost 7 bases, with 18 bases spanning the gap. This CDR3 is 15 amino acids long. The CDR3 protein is CASRVNEQPGGELFF. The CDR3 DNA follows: TGTGCCAGCAGAGTAAACGAACAACCTGGCGGGGAGCTGTTTTTT.

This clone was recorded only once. The CDR3 is CASSQDLLGNYGYTF. The CDR3 DNA is TGTGCCAGCAGCCAAGATTTGCTGGGCAACTATGGCTACACCTTC. The chain employs TRBV14 and TRBJ1-2; no clear D. Trimming left V 0 bases short and J 2 bases short, with 10 bases between. This CDR3 has 15 residues. The germline V gene encodes CDR1 SGHDN and CDR2 FVKESK. Supplemented by reference TRBV14 and TRBJ1-2, the full variable domain reads EAGVTQFPSHSVIEKGQTVTLRCDPISGHDNLYWYRRVMGKEIKFLLHFVKESKQDESGMPNNRFLAERTGGTYSTLKVQPAELEDSGVYFCASSQDLLGNYGYTFGSGTRLTVV.